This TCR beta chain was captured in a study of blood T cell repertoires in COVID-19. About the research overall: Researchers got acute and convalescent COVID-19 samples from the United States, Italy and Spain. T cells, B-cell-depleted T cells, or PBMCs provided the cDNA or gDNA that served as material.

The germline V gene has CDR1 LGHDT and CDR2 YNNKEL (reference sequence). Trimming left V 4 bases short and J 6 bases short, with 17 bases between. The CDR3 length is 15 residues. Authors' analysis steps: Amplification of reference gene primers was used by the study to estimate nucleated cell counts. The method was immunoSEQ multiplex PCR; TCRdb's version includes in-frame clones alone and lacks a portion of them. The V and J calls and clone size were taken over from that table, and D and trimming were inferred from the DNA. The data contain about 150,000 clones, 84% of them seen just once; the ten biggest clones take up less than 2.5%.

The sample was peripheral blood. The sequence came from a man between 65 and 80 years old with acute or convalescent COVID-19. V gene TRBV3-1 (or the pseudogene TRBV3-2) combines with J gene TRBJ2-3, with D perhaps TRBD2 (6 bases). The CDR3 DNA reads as TGTGCCAGCAGCCCAACTAGCCTCCCTCGGGATACGCAGTATTTT. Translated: CASSPTSLPRDTQYF.